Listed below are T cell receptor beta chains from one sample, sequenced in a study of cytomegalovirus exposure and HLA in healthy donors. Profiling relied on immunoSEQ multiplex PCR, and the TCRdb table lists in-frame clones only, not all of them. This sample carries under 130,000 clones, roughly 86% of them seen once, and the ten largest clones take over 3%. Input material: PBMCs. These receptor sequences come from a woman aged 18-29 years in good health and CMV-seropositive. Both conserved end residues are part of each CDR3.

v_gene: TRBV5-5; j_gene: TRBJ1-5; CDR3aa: CASSLPGQGLDSNQPQHF
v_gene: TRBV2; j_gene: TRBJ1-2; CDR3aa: CASSETRTVHGYTF
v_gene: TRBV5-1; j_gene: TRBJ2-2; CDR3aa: CASSYGLAANTGELFF
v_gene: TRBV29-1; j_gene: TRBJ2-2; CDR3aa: CSVEDVAGVTGELFF
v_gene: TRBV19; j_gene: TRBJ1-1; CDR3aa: CASSMLGGNTEAFF
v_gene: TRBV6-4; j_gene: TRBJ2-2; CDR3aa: CASSDSATGELFF
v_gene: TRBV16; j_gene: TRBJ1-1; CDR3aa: CASSQSRGYTEAFF
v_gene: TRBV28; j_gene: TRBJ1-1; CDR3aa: CASSLRGRKAFF
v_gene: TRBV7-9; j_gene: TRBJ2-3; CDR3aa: CASSSGTGPPDTQYF
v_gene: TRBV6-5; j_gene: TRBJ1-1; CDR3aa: CASKGGTEAFF
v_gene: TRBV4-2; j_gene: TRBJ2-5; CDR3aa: CASSLRTGEETQYF
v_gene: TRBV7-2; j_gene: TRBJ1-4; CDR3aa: CASRIGGGQEKLFF
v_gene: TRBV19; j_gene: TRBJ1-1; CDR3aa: CASSMGGRGFTEAFF
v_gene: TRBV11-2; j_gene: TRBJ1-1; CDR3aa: CASSRDNTEAFF
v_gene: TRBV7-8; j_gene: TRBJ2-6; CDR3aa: CASSSDRPLVGGANVLTF
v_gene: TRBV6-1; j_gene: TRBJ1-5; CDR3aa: CASSGSRTGWEPQHF
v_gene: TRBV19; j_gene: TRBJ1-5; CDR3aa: CASSIPGMLNSNQPQHF
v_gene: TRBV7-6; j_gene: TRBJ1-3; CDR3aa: CASSLDWAGLNTIYF
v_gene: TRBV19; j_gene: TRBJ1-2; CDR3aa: CASSRQEGRYGYTF
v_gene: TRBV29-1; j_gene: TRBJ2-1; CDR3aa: CSALREGPYNEQFF
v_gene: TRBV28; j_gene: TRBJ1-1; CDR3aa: CASGQPREAFF
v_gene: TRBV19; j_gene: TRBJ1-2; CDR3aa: CASSTTGQGWYYGYTF
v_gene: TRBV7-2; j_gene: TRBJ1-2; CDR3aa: CASSSAVDRGYGYTF
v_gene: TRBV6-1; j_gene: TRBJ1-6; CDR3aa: CASSERGQFALHF
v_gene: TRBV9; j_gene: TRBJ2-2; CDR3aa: CASSFPTGVSSGELFF
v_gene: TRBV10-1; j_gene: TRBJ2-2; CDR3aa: CASSRVVANTGELFF
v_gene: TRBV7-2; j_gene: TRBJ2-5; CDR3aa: CASSSRGWVETQYF
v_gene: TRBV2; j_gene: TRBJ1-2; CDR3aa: CASSDQGSHYGYTF
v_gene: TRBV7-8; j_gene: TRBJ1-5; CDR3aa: CASRLGASNQPQHF
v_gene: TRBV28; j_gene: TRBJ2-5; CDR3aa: CASTQPGARVQETQYF
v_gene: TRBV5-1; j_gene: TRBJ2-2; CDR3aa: CASSLGGGTLNTGELFF
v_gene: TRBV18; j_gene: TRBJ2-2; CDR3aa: CASSPELAGDTGELFF
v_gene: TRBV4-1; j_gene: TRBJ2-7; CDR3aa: CASSLSTGQGALGEQYF
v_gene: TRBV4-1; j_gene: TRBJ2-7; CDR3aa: CASSQVVRGIYEQYF
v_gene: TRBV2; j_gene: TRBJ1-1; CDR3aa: CASILQVNTEAFF
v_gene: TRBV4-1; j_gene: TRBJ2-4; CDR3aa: CASSQAWGLAKNIQYF
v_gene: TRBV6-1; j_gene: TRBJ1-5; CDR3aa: CASSVHAMGNQPQHF
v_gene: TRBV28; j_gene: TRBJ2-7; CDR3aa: CASSLGTSGTLLYEQYF
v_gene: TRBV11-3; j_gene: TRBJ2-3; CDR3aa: CASRSGKSTDTQYF